Following are 21 T cell receptor beta chains from one sample sequenced in a study of beta chain features in type 1 diabetes. Reverse transcription of all isolated RNA meant that expressed TCRB transcripts were sequenced. This table comes from immunoSEQ multiplex PCR, and its TCRdb copy is limited to in-frame clones, with some not included. The repertoire consists of 300,000 to 350,000 clones, with roughly 21% occurring once and the leading ten covering around 0.045%. Sequencing was done on a sample of naive CD4+ T cells from blood. Receptors were obtained from a woman younger than 35 in good health.

The chain couples TRBV9 to TRBJ2-3; 7 nucleotides match TRBD1. The germline V gene has CDR1 SGDLS and CDR2 YYNGEE. Unmatched junction bases numbered 7, after V lost 1 base and J lost 2 bases. The CDR3 runs to 16 residues. CDR3 region: CASSVHTGDFTDTQYF. CDR3 bases: TGTGCCAGCAGCGTACACACAGGGGATTTCACAGATACGCAGTATTTT.

The V gene is TRBV19, the J gene TRBJ2-1, with D unclear. CDR1 LNHDA and CDR2 SQIVND come from the germline V gene (reference sequence). The ends were cut back, 4 bases at V and 6 bases at J, with 13 bases in the middle. The CDR3 covers 14 residues. Written as DNA, the CDR3 is TGTGCCAGTAGTAGCACCCGAAGTAGCAATGAGCAGTTCTTC. This encodes CASSSTRSSNEQFF.

This chain joins TRBV10-3 and TRBJ2-2; tentatively, D is TRBD1 (6 bases). The V end was cut by 7 bases, the J end by 6 bases, with 21 bases between. There are 16 residues in the CDR3. The germline V gene encodes CDR1 ENHRY and CDR2 SYGVKD. The CDR3: CAIKSPDSEQAGELFF. The CDR3 DNA is TGTGCCATCAAAAGTCCGGACAGCGAACAGGCCGGGGAGCTGTTTTTT.

This clone was seen only a few times. J is TRBJ2-5 and V is TRBV10-3; tentatively, D is TRBD2 (6 bases). Trimming removed 5 bases from V and 5 bases from J, with 12 bases in between. The CDR3 contains 13 residues. Germline V CDR1 and CDR2: ENHRY, SYGVKD. CDR3: CAISTTSGETQYF. CDR3 DNA sequence: TGTGCCATCAGTACCACGAGCGGGGAGACCCAGTACTTC.

This clone was counted a few times. The genes are TRBV6-5 and TRBJ1-1; the D is unclear. V lost 5 bases to trimming and J lost 3 bases, with 13 bases between them. Germline values: CDR1 MNHEY, CDR2 SVGAGI. The CDR3 totals 14 residues. DNA of the CDR3: TGTGCCAGCAGTGTGACAATCTGGGACACTGAAGCTTTCTTT. Its translation is CASSVTIWDTEAFF.

The V and J genes are TRBV7-2 and TRBJ2-7; TRBD2 matches 7 bases. V dropped 2 bases and J dropped 0; count of bases not matched to a gene: 1. Germline V gene lookup returns CDR1 SGHTA and CDR2 FQGNSA. CDR3 length equals 14 residues. The CDR3 coding sequence is TGTGCCAGCAGCTTAACTAGCGACTCCTACGAGCAGTACTTC. This encodes CASSLTSDSYEQYF.

In this sample, this clone turned up many times. The chain couples TRBV27 to TRBJ2-6; D perhaps matches TRBD1 (6 bases). The V and J ends lost 5 bases and 12 bases respectively, with 20 bases between them. This CDR3 is 15 amino acids long. Germline loops: CDR1 MNHEY, CDR2 SMNVEV (reference sequence). CDR3 DNA: TGTGCCAGCAGTCGTATTGAGGACAGCGGAACCGTCCTGACTTTC. Translation: CASSRIEDSGTVLTF.

The chain combines TRBV7-9 with TRBJ2-7, with D perhaps matching TRBD1 (5 bases). This CDR3 region has 15 residues. V lost 0 bases, J lost 2 bases, and 11 bases lay in between. The germline CDR1 and CDR2 sequences are SEHNR and FQNEAQ (reference sequence). The chain's CDR3 is CASSLALQETYEQYF. The CDR3 DNA sequence: TGTGCCAGCAGCTTAGCGCTACAGGAGACCTACGAGCAGTACTTC. Using reference TRBV7-9 and TRBJ2-7 for the parts outside the CDR3, the full variable domain is DTGVSQNPRHKITKRGQNVTFRCDPISEHNRLYWYRQTLGQGPEFLTYFQNEAQLEKSRLLSDRFSAERPKGSFSTLEIQRTEQGDSAMYLCASSLALQETYEQYFGPGTRLTVT.

The chain has TRBV5-1 and TRBJ1-5; D remains ambiguous. Germline V CDR1 and CDR2: SGHRS, YFSETQ. V lost 4 bases and J lost 3, with 11 bases in between. CDR3 length: 14 residues. This chain's CDR3 is CASSPGLLNQPQHF. In DNA form, the CDR3 reads TGCGCCAGCAGCCCTGGACTGCTCAATCAGCCCCAGCATTTT.

This clone was picked up one time. The gene calls are TRBV5-4 and TRBJ2-1; 9 bases match TRBD1. Germline lookup yields CDR1 SGHNT and CDR2 YYREEE (reference sequence). V was pared by 4 bases and J by 4 bases, with 6 bases of the junction left unmatched. CDR3 length equals 15 residues. CDR3: CASSTGQGSYNEQFF. CDR3 DNA: TGTGCCAGCAGCACGGGACAGGGCTCGTACAATGAGCAGTTCTTC.

The chain combines TRBV9 with TRBJ2-3; 7 nucleotides align to TRBD2. This CDR3 has 15 amino acids. Germline CDR1 SGDLS, CDR2 YYNGEE. Trimming removed 6 bases from V and 2 bases from J; junction bases left unmatched: 9. CDR3 sequence reads: CASKIGGGYTDTQYF. CDR3 sequence (DNA): TGTGCCAGCAAGATAGGCGGGGGATACACAGATACGCAGTATTTT. The whole variable domain, remainder taken from reference TRBV9 and TRBJ2-3, is DSGVTQTPKHLITATGQRVTLRCSPRSGDLSVYWYQQSLDQGLQFLIQYYNGEERAKGNILERFSAQQFPDLHSELNLSSLELGDSALYFCASKIGGGYTDTQYFGPGTRLTVL.

This clone has more than one count but fewer than ten. The chain employs TRBV30 and TRBJ1-5, with D perhaps matching TRBD1 (6 bases). Trimming left V 2 bases short and J 7 bases short, with 21 bases between. The CDR3 has 16 amino acids. Germline V gives CDR1 GTSNPN, CDR2 SVGIG (reference sequence). The CDR3 region has the DNA TGTGCCTGGAGTTCCCCGGTGGGGGGGCGAGGCCAGCCCCAGCATTTT. This gives the protein CAWSSPVGGRGQPQHF.

This chain uses TRBV19 with TRBJ1-6, with 7 bases that match TRBD1. The CDR3 is 14 residues long. CDR1 and CDR2 from the germline V gene are LNHDA and SQIVND (reference sequence). V lost 3 bases and J lost 8; bases outside the gene matches: 4. The CDR3 DNA follows: TGTGCCAGTAGTATTTGGCAGGGGGATTCACCCCTCCACTTT. This sequence encodes CASSIWQGDSPLHF.

This rearrangement joins TRBV30 to TRBJ1-3, with unresolved D. The CDR3 covers 12 residues. Germline V gene sequence: CDR1 GTSNPN, CDR2 SVGIG (reference sequence). V was clipped by 8 bases and J by 0 bases, with 8 bases between them. The CDR3 DNA is TGTGCCCTTACTCTCTCTGGAAACACCATATATTTT. Translating it yields CALTLSGNTIYF. The full variable domain, completed using reference TRBV30 and TRBJ1-3, is SQTIHQWPATLVQPVGSPLSLECTVEGTSNPNLYWYRQAAGRGLQLLFYSVGIGQISSEVPQNLSASRPQDRQFILSSKKLLLSDSGFYLCALTLSGNTIYFGEGSWLTVV.

The chain couples TRBV9 to TRBJ2-2, with no clear D. Trimming shortened V by 0 bases and J by 8 bases, and 8 bases separated the two germline ends. The CDR3 covers 13 residues. Germline CDR1 is SGDLS and CDR2 is YYNGEE. The CDR3 loop reads CASSVGQSGELFF. DNA of the CDR3: TGTGCCAGCAGCGTAGGGCAGTCTGGGGAGCTGTTTTTT. Full variable domain (remainder filled in from reference TRBV9 and TRBJ2-2): DSGVTQTPKHLITATGQRVTLRCSPRSGDLSVYWYQQSLDQGLQFLIQYYNGEERAKGNILERFSAQQFPDLHSELNLSSLELGDSALYFCASSVGQSGELFFGEGSRLTVL.

The CDR3 DNA is TGTGCCAGCAGCTTAGGGGGCGAGGCCACTGAAGCTTTCTTT. It is translated as CASSLGGEATEAFF. The chain uses TRBV7-9 and TRBJ1-1; tentative D call: TRBD1 (5 bases). Germline V lookup: CDR1 SEHNR, CDR2 FQNEAQ (reference sequence). V lost 1 base and J lost 4, with 10 bases in between. CDR3 length equals 14 residues.

There are a few counts of this clone. This chain uses TRBV5-1 with TRBJ2-1, with D perhaps matching TRBD2 (6 bases). Per the germline V gene, CDR1 is SGHRS and CDR2 is YFSETQ. The CDR3 extends over 13 amino acids. Trimming left V 6 bases short and J 5 bases short, with 12 bases between. The CDR3 nucleotides are TGCGCCAGCAAATCGGTAGCGGACAATGAGCAGTTCTTC. It encodes CASKSVADNEQFF.

This chain uses TRBV6-5 with TRBJ2-5, with D maybe TRBD2 (6 bases). V shed 0 bases and J shed 5 bases, with 16 bases lying between them. This CDR3 is 16 amino acids long. Germline assignment: CDR1 MNHEY and CDR2 SVGAGI. The DNA for the CDR3 is TGTGCCAGCAGTTACTCGAGTTCCGGGGGTAGGGAGACCCAGTACTTC. Protein sequence: CASSYSSSGGRETQYF.

J is TRBJ2-5 and V is TRBV30, with TRBD2 as a possible D gene (6 bases). The CDR3 covers 12 residues. Germline V lookup: CDR1 GTSNPN, CDR2 SVGIG (reference sequence). V lost 0 bases, J lost 7 bases, and 9 bases lay in between. The CDR3 reads CAWSVVGGTQYF. The CDR3 coding sequence is TGTGCCTGGAGTGTTGTGGGAGGGACCCAGTACTTC.

The rearrangement links TRBV2 to TRBJ2-1; D may be TRBD2 (5 bases). V was pared by 4 bases and J by 8 bases, with 15 bases between. This CDR3 comprises 14 residues. CDR1 and CDR2 (germline): SNHLY, FYNNEI. The CDR3 nucleotides are TGTGCCAGCAGTGGTGATATTAGCGTCGATGAGCAGTTCTTC. Its translation is CASSGDISVDEQFF.

This clone was detected a few times. V is TRBV9 and J is TRBJ1-2, with D maybe TRBD1 (6 bases). The V end lost 5 bases, the J end lost 6 bases, and 14 bases lay between the germline ends. Germline-derived CDR1 and CDR2 are SGDLS and YYNGEE. The CDR3 is 13 residues long. CDR3 amino acids: CASSRGQTDGYTF. Written as DNA, the CDR3 is TGTGCCAGCAGTCGGGGACAAACAGATGGCTACACCTTC.